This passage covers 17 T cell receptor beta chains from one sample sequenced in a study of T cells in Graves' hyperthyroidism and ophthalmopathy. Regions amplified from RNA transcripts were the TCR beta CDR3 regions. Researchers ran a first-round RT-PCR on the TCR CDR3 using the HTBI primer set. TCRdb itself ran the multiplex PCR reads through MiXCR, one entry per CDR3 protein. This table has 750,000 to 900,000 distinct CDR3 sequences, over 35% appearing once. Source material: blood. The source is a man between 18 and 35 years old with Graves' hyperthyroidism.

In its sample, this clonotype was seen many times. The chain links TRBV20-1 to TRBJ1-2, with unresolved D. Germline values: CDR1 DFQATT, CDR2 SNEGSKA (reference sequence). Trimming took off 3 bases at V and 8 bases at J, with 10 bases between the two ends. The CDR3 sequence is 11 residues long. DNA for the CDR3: TGCAGTGCTAGGGTCCCAGCCGGCTACACCTTC. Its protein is CSARVPAGYTF.

CDR3 amino acids: CSVGEYYGYTF. The DNA of the CDR3 is TGCAGCGTTGGCGAATACTATGGCTACACCTTC. The V gene is TRBV29-1, the J gene TRBJ1-2, with D unclear. The CDR3 is 11 amino acids. Trimming removed 4 bases from V and 3 bases from J, with 6 bases in between. The germline V gene encodes CDR1 SQVTM and CDR2 ANQGSEA.

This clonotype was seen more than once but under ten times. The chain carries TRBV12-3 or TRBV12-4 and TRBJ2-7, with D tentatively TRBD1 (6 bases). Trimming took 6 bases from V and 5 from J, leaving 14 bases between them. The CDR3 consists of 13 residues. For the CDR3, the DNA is TGTGCCAGCAGCATCCCGGGACATGACGAGCAGTACTTC. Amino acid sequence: CASSIPGHDEQYF.

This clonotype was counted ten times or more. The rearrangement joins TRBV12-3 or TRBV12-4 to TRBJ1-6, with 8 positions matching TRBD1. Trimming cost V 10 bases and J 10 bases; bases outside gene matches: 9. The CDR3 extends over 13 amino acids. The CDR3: CAIRADRVSPLHF. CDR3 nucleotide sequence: TGTGCCATCCGAGCGGACAGGGTATCACCCCTCCACTTT.

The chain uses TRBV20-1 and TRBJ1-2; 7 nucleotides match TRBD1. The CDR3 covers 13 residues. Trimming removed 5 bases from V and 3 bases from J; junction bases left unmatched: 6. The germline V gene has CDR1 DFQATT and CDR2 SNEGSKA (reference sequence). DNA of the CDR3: TGCAGTGCTCCCCTCGGGACAGACTATGGCTACACCTTC. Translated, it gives CSAPLGTDYGYTF.

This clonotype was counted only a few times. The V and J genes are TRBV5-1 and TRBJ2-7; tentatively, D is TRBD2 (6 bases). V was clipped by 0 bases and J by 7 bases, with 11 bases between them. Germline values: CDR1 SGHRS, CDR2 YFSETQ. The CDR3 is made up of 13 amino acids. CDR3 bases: TGCGCCAGCAGCTTGGGGGGGGACCAGGAGCAGTACTTC. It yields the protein CASSLGGDQEQYF.

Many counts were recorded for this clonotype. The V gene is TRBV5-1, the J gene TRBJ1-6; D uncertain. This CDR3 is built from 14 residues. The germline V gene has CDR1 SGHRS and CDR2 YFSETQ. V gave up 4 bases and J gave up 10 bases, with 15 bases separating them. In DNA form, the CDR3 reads TGCGCCAGCAGCCCTGGTGGGGTACGCTCACCCCTCCACTTT. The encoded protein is CASSPGGVRSPLHF.

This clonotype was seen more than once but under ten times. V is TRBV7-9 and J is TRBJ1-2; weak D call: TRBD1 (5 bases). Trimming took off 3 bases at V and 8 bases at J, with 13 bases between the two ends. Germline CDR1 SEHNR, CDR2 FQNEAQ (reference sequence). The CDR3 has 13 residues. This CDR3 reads CASSLDIPTGYTF. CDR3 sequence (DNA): TGTGCCAGCAGCTTGGACATCCCAACGGGCTACACCTTC.

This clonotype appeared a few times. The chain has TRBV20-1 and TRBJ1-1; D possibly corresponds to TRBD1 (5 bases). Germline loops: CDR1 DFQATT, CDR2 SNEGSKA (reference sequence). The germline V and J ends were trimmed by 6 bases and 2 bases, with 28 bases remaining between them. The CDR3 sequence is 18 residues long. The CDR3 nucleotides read TGCAGTGCCCACTCCACCAGACAGCGACGGACGGGAAACACTGAAGCTTTCTTT. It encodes CSAHSTRQRRTGNTEAFF.

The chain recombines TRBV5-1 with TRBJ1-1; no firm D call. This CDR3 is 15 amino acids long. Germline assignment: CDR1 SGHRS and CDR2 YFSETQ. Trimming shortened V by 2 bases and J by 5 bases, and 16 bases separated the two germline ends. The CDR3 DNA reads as TGCGCCAGCAGCTTTGGAGGGCCCTGGAGGACTGAAGCTTTCTTT. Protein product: CASSFGGPWRTEAFF.

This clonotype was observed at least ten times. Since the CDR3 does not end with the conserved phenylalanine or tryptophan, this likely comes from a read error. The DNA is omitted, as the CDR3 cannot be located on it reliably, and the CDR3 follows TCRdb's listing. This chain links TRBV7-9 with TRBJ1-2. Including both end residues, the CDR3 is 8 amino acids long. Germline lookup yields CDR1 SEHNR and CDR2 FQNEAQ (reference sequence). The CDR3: CASTLRRV.

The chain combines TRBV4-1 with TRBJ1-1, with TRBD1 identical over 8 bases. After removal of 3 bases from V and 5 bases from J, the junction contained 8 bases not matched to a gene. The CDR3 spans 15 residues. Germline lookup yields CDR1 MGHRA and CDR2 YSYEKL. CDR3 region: CASSHYRGKTTEAFF. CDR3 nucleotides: TGCGCCAGCAGCCACTACAGGGGGAAGACGACTGAAGCTTTCTTT.

The CDR3 loop is CASSSTGLGGREQYF. DNA of the CDR3: TGTGCCAGCAGTTCAACCGGACTAGGAGGAAGGGAGCAGTACTTC. The chain links TRBV12-3 or TRBV12-4 to TRBJ2-7; the match to TRBD2 covers 7 bases. After removal of 4 bases from V and 7 bases from J, the junction contained 13 bases not matched to a gene. The CDR3 spans 15 residues.

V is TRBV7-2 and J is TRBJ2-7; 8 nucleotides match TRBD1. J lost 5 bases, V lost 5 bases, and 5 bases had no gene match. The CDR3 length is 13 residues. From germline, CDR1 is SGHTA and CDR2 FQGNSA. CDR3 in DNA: TGTGCCAGCAGCACCAGGACAGGGAACGAGCAGTACTTC. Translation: CASSTRTGNEQYF. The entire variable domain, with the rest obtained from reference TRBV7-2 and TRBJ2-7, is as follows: GAGVSQSPSNKVTEKGKDVELRCDPISGHTALYWYRQSLGQGLEFLIYFQGNSAPDKSGLPSDRFSAERTGGSVSTLTIQRTQQEDSAVYLCASSTRTGNEQYFGPGTRLTVT.

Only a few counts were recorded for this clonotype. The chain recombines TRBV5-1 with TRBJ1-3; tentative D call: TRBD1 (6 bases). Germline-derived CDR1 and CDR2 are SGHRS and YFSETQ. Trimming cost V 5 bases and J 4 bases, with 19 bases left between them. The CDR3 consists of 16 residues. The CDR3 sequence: CASSHQGPNSGNTIYF. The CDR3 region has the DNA TGCGCCAGCAGTCATCAGGGGCCAAACTCGGGAAACACCATATATTTT.

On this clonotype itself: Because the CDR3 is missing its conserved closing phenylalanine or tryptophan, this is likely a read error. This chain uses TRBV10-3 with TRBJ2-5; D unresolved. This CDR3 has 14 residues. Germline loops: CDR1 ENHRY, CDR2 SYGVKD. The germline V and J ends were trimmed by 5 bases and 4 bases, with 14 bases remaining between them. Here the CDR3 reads CAISSTNPRETQYL. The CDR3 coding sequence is TGTGCCATCAGTAGCACAAATCCAAGAGAGACCCAGTACCTC.

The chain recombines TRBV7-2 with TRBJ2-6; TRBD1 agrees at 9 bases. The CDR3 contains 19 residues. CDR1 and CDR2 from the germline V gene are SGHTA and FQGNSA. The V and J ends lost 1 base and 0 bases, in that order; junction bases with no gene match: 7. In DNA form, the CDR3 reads TGTGCCAGCAGCTTAGGATGGGGACAGGGACCCTCTGGGGCCAACGTCCTGACTTTC. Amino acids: CASSLGWGQGPSGANVLTF.